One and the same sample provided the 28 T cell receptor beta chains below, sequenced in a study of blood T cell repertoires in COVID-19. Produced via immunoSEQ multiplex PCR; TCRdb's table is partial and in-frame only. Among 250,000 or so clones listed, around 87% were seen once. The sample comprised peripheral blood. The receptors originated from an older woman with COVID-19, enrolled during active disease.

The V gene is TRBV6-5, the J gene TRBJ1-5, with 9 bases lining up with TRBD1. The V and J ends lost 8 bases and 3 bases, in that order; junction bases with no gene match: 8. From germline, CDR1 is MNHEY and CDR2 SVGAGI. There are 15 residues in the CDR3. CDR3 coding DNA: TGTGCCAGCGGATCCGGACAGGGGCTCAATCAGCCCCAGCATTTT. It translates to CASGSGQGLNQPQHF.

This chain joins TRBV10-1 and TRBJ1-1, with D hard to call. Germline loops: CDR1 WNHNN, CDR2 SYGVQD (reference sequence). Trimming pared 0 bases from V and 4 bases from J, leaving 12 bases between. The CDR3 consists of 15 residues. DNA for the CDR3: TGCGCCAGCAGTGAGTCGAGAGCGGGGAGCACTGAAGCTTTCTTT. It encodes CASSESRAGSTEAFF.

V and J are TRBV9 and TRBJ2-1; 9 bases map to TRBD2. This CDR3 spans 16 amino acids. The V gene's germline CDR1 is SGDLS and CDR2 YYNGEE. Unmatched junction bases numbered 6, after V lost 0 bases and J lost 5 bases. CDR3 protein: CASSVVPTSGNNEQFF. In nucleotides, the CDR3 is TGTGCCAGCAGCGTAGTCCCGACTAGCGGTAACAATGAGCAGTTCTTC.

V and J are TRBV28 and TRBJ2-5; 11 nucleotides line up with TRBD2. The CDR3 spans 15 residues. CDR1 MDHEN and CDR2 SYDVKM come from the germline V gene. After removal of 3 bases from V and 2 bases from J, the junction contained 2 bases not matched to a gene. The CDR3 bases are TGTGCCAGCAGTTTCCGGACTAGCGGGCAAGAGACCCAGTACTTC. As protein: CASSFRTSGQETQYF.

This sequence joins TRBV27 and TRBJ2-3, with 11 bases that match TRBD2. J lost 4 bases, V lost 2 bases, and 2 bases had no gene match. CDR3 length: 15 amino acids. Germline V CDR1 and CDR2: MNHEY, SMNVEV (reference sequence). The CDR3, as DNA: TGTGCCAGCAGTTTAGTGACTAGCGGGGCAGATACGCAGTATTTT. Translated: CASSLVTSGADTQYF.

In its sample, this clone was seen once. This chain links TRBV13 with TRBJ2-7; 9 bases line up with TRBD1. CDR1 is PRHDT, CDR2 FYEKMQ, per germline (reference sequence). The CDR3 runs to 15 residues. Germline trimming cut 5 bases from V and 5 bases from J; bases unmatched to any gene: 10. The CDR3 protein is CASSPRGTGMHEQYF. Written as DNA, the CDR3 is TGTGCCAGCAGCCCACGAGGGACAGGGATGCACGAGCAGTACTTC.

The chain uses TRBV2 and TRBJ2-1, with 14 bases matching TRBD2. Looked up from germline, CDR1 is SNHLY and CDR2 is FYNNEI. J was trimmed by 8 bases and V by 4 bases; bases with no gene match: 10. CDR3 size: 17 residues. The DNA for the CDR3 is TGTGCCAGCAGTGGGGGGACTAGCGGGAGTTTTTTTGATGAGCAGTTCTTC. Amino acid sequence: CASSGGTSGSFFDEQFF.

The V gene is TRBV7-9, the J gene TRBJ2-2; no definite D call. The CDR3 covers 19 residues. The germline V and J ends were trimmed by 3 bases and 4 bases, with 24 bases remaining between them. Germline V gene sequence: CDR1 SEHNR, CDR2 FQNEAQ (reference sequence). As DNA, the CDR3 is TGTGCCAGCAGCTTTAGTGGGTACATCCCCAGTGAGGCCACCGGGGAGCTGTTTTTT. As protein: CASSFSGYIPSEATGELFF.

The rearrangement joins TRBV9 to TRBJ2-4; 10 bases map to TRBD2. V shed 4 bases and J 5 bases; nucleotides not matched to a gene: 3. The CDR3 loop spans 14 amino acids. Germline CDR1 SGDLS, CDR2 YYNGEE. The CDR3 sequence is CASSPGLAENIQYF. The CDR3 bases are TGTGCCAGCAGCCCTGGACTAGCGGAAAACATTCAGTACTTC.

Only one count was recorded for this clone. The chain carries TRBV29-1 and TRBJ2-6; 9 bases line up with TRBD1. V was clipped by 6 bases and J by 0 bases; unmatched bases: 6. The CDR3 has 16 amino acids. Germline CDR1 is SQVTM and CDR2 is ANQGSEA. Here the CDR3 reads CSVRTGANSGANVLTF. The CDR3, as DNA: TGCAGCGTCCGGACAGGGGCGAACTCTGGGGCCAACGTCCTGACTTTC.

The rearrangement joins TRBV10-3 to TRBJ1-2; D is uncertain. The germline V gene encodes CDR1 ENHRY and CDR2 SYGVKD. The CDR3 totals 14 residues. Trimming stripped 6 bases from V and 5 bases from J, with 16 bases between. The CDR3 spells CAIRAESALYGYTF. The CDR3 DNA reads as TGTGCCATCAGGGCTGAATCCGCCTTATATGGCTACACCTTC.

The CDR3 here is CASSLRTSGSYNEQFF. In DNA form, the CDR3 reads TGTGCCAGCAGTCTAAGGACTAGCGGTTCCTACAATGAGCAGTTCTTC. The chain links TRBV28 to TRBJ2-1; 10 nucleotides line up with TRBD2. This CDR3 comprises 16 residues. The V segment lost 5 bases and the J segment 1 base; nucleotides outside the gene matches: 5. Germline V gene sequence: CDR1 MDHEN, CDR2 SYDVKM.

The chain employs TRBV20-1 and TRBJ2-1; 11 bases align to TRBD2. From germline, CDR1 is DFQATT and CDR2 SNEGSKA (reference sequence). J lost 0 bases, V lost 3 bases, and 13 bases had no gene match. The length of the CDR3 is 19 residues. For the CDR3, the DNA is TGCAGTGCTAGTTTTCCCGCCGCGGGACTAGCGGTCTCCTACAATGAGCAGTTCTTC. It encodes CSASFPAAGLAVSYNEQFF.

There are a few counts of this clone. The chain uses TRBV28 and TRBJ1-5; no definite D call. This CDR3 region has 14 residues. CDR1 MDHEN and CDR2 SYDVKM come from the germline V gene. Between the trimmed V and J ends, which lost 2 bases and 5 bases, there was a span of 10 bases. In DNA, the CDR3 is TGTGCCAGCAGTTTAGGGCCAGTCTATCAGCCCCAGCATTTT. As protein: CASSLGPVYQPQHF.

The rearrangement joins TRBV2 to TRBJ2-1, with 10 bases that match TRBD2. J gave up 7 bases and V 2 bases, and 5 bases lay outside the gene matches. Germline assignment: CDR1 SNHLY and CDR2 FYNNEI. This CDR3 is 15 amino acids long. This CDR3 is CASSELAGVRNEQFF. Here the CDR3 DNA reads TGTGCCAGCAGTGAACTAGCGGGAGTGAGGAATGAGCAGTTCTTC.

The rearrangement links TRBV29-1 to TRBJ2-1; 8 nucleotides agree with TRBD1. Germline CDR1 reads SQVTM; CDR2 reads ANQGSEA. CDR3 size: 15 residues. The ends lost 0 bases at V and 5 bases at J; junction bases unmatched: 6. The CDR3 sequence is CSVEDPQGAHNEQFF. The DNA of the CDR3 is TGCAGCGTTGAAGATCCCCAGGGGGCCCACAATGAGCAGTTCTTC.

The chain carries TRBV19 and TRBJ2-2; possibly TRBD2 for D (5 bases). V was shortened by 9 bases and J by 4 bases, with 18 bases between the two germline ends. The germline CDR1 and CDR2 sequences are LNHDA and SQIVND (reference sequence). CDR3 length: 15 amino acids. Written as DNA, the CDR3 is TGTGCCAGCAGGACCCGCCAGCGGACCACCGGGGAGCTGTTTTTT. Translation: CASRTRQRTTGELFF.

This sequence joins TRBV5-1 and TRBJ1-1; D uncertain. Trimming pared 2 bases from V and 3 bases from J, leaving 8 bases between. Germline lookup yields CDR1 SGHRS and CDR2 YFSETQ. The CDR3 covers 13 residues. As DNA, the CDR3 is TGCGCCAGCAGCTTTGGCGAGGACACTGAAGCTTTCTTT. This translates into CASSFGEDTEAFF.

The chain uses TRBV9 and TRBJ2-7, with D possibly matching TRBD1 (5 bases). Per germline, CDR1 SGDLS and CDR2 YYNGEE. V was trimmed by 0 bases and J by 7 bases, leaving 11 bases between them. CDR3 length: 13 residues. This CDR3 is CASSVVPGNEQYF. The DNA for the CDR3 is TGTGCCAGCAGCGTAGTTCCAGGGAATGAGCAGTACTTC.

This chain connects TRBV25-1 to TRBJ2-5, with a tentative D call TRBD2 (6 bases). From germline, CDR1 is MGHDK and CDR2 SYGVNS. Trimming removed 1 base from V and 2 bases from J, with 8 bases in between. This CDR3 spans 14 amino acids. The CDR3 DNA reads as TGTGCCAGCAGTGAATGGGGGGATCAAGAGACCCAGTACTTC. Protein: CASSEWGDQETQYF.

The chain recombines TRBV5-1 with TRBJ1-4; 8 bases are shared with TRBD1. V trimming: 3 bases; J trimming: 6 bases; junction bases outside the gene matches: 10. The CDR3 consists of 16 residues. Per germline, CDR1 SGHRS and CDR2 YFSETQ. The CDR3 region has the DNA TGCGCCAGCAGCTGGGGGGACAGGCTAAGGGATGAAAAACTGTTTTTT. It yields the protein CASSWGDRLRDEKLFF.

The CDR3 DNA is TGTGCCAGCAGTTACTTTGGCAACACAGATACGCAGTATTTT. Encoded protein: CASSYFGNTDTQYF. This chain connects TRBV6-2 or TRBV6-3 to TRBJ2-3; D gene ambiguous. Trimming removed 1 base from V and 2 bases from J, with 7 bases in between. The germline gives CDR1 MNHEY, CDR2 SVGEGT. The CDR3 has 14 residues.

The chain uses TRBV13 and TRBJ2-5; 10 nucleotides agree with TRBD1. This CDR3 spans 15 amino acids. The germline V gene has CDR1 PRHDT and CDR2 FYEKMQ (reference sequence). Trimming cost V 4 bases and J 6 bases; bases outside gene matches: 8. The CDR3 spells CASSSPTGGGQTQYF. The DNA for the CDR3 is TGTGCCAGCAGCTCCCCGACAGGGGGCGGTCAGACCCAGTACTTC.

The CDR3 DNA reads as TGTGCCATCAAGTCCGGGACAACCAGCCCCTACGAGCAGTACTTC. Protein: CAIKSGTTSPYEQYF. V and J are TRBV21-1 and TRBJ2-7; whether TRBD1, the table's D call, matches the DNA was not checked. TRBV21-1 is annotated as a pseudogene. The CDR3 covers 15 residues.

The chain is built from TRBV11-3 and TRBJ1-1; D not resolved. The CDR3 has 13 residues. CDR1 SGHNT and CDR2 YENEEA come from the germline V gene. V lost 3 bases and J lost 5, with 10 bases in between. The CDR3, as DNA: TGTGCCAGCAGCTTTTACCCGGGGACTGAAGCTTTCTTT. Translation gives CASSFYPGTEAFF.

The CDR3 DNA follows: TGTGCCAGCAGTTACCGACCCCAGGGGGCAGACATTCAGTACTTC. This codes for CASSYRPQGADIQYF. The chain links TRBV6-2 or TRBV6-3 to TRBJ2-4, with TRBD1 identical over 8 bases. The CDR3 length is 15 residues. Germline assignment: CDR1 MNHEY and CDR2 SVGEGT. V lost 2 bases and J lost 8; bases outside the gene matches: 8.

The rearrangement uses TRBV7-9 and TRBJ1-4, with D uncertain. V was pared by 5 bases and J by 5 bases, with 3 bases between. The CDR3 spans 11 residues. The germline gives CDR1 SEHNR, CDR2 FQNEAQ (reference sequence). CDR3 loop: CASSPNEKLFF. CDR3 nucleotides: TGTGCCAGCAGCCCGAATGAAAAACTGTTTTTT.

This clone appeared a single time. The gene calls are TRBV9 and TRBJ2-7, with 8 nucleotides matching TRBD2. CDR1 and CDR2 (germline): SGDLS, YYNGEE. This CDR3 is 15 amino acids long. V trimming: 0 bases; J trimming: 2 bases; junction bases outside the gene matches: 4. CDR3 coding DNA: TGTGCCAGCAGCGTAGGGGATAGCGGGACCTACGAGCAGTACTTC. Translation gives CASSVGDSGTYEQYF. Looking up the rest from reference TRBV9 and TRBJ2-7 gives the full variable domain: DSGVTQTPKHLITATGQRVTLRCSPRSGDLSVYWYQQSLDQGLQFLIQYYNGEERAKGNILERFSAQQFPDLHSELNLSSLELGDSALYFCASSVGDSGTYEQYFGPGTRLTVT.